Listed below are T cell receptor beta chains from one sample, sequenced in a study of cytomegalovirus exposure and HLA in healthy donors. Sequencing was performed with immunoSEQ multiplex PCR; in TCRdb, only in-frame clones are kept and a portion is missing. The sample consists of about 63,000 clones, 85% to 90% of them appearing once. The specimen was PBMCs. These receptors were collected from a woman aged 25 to 39 in good health and CMV-seropositive. CDR3s include the opening cysteine and the closing phenylalanine or tryptophan. Each record gives: J gene, V gene, clone size, D gene, CDR3 DNA, CDR3 protein. A D gene is named only where the DNA matches it firmly. Clone size, where shown, is once, few, many, or a class for clones that have expanded.

J: TRBJ1-1; V: TRBV23-1; size: -; D: TRBD1; DNA: TGCGCCAGCAGTCGCAAGGACAGGGGCCGTGGGAACACTGAAGCTTTCTTT; CDR3: CASSRKDRGRGNTEAFF
J: TRBJ1-2; V: TRBV28; size: -; D: -; DNA: TGTGCCAGCAGTTTAAAAGGGGTCGGCTACACCTTC; CDR3: CASSLKGVGYTF
J: TRBJ1-5; V: TRBV19; size: -; D: -; DNA: TGTGCCAGTAGCGACAGCATATCTCCCCAGCATTTT; CDR3: CASSDSISPQHF
J: TRBJ1-4; V: TRBV5-4; size: -; D: -; DNA: TGTGCCAGCAGCTTGTCAGGGACTAATGAAAAACTGTTTTTT; CDR3: CASSLSGTNEKLFF
J: TRBJ2-7; V: TRBV5-6; size: -; D: -; DNA: TGTGCCAGCAGCTCGGATTACCGGGACACCTCTCAATACGAGCAGTACTTC; CDR3: CASSSDYRDTSQYEQYF
J: TRBJ1-4; V: TRBV6-5; size: -; D: -; DNA: TGTGCCACCGGCCTTGAAAGCGGTGAAAAACTGTTTTTT; CDR3: CATGLESGEKLFF
J: TRBJ2-3; V: TRBV5-1; size: -; D: TRBD2; DNA: TGCGCCAGCAGCTTACTAGCGGGAGGGGTTAGCACAGATACGCAGTATTTT; CDR3: CASSLLAGGVSTDTQYF
J: TRBJ2-5; V: TRBV29-1; size: -; D: TRBD2; DNA: TGCAGCGTTGTGGAGCGGGGAGCCATAGAGACCCAGTACTTC; CDR3: CSVVERGAIETQYF
J: TRBJ2-3; V: TRBV6-4; size: few; D: TRBD2; DNA: TGTGCCAGCAGTGACACAGCGGGAGTTGGTGATACGCAGTATTTT; CDR3: CASSDTAGVGDTQYF
J: TRBJ2-2; V: TRBV5-1; size: -; D: -; DNA: TGCGCCAGCCTCCCTGGGGACTTAAACACCGGGGAGCTGTTTTTT; CDR3: CASLPGDLNTGELFF
J: TRBJ2-3; V: TRBV5-1; size: -; D: TRBD2; DNA: TGCGCCAGCAAACCGGGACTAGCGGCGGACCTTAGCACAGATACGCAGTATTTT; CDR3: CASKPGLAADLSTDTQYF
J: TRBJ2-5; V: TRBV7-2; size: -; D: TRBD1; DNA: TGTGCCAGCAGCTTAGCTTACCCCAGGGGGCAAAGGGAGACCCAGTACTTC; CDR3: CASSLAYPRGQRETQYF
J: TRBJ2-1; V: TRBV6-6; size: -; D: TRBD1; DNA: TGTGCCACAATACAGGGGGCTACAGTGAGAAATGAGCAGTTCTTC; CDR3: CATIQGATVRNEQFF
J: TRBJ2-5; V: TRBV2; size: -; D: -; DNA: TGTGCCAGCAGTGAAGGGCGGCAGCAAGAGACCCAGTACTTC; CDR3: CASSEGRQQETQYF
J: TRBJ1-1; V: TRBV14; size: -; D: TRBD1; DNA: TGTGCCAGCAGCCAATACAGGGGACTTTACACTGAAGCTTTCTTT; CDR3: CASSQYRGLYTEAFF
J: TRBJ1-6; V: TRBV12-5; size: -; D: -; DNA: TGTGCTAGTGGTTTGGGGCCAGCGAATTCACCCCTCCACTTT; CDR3: CASGLGPANSPLHF
J: TRBJ2-7; V: TRBV11-2; size: -; D: TRBD2; DNA: TGTGCCAGCAGCTTAGAGCGCGGGAGGTACGAGCAGTACTTC; CDR3: CASSLERGRYEQYF
J: TRBJ2-2; V: TRBV27; size: once; D: -; DNA: TGTGCCAGCAGTTTAGGGAGGCCGGGGACCGGGGAGCTGTTTTTT; CDR3: CASSLGRPGTGELFF
J: TRBJ2-1; V: TRBV7-9; size: once; D: -; DNA: TGTGCCAGCAGCTTTAAGGGGTACAATGAGCAGTTCTTC; CDR3: CASSFKGYNEQFF
J: TRBJ1-2; V: TRBV14; size: -; D: -; DNA: TGTGCCAGCAGCCAAGAAATCTCACTAAATGAAGACGCTGGCTACACCTTC; CDR3: CASSQEISLNEDAGYTF
J: TRBJ1-2; V: TRBV28; size: -; D: -; DNA: TGTGCCAGCAGAACCGTCCTAGGAGATGGCTACACCTTC; CDR3: CASRTVLGDGYTF
J: TRBJ2-2; V: TRBV15; size: -; D: -; DNA: TGTGCCACCAGCGGAGATTGGGGCTCCGGGGAGCTGTTTTTT; CDR3: CATSGDWGSGELFF
J: TRBJ2-1; V: TRBV5-8; size: -; D: TRBD2; DNA: TGTGCCAGCAGCTTGGTGCTAGCGGGAGGGCCCTACAATGAGCAGTTCTTC; CDR3: CASSLVLAGGPYNEQFF
J: TRBJ2-2; V: TRBV11-2; size: -; D: -; DNA: TGTGCCAGCAGCGGTGGGGCCCAGGGCAGCAACACCGGGGAGCTGTTTTTT; CDR3: CASSGGAQGSNTGELFF
J: TRBJ1-1; V: TRBV15; size: -; D: TRBD1; DNA: TGTGCCACCAGGAAGCACCCCTCCGTGAACAGGGGAACTGAAGCTTTCTTT; CDR3: CATRKHPSVNRGTEAFF
J: TRBJ2-1; V: TRBV28; size: -; D: -; DNA: TGTGCCAGCAGTAAGGAGGGCTCCTACAATGAGCAGTTCTTC; CDR3: CASSKEGSYNEQFF
J: TRBJ2-3; V: TRBV6-1; size: -; D: -; DNA: TGTGCCAGCACCTACATAGCCCGCGATACGCAGTATTTT; CDR3: CASTYIARDTQYF
J: TRBJ2-1; V: TRBV11-2; size: once; D: -; DNA: TGTGCCAGCATCTCGTGGAACTATTCTTTCTTCTTC; CDR3: CASISWNYSFFF
J: TRBJ2-1; V: TRBV5-8; size: -; D: TRBD2; DNA: TGTGCCAGCAGCTTGGGTATTAGCGGGAGCGTTGAGCAGTTCTTC; CDR3: CASSLGISGSVEQFF
J: TRBJ1-5; V: TRBV30; size: -; D: -; DNA: TGTGCCTGGAGAAAATGGGACACAGATCAGCCCCAGCATTTT; CDR3: CAWRKWDTDQPQHF
J: TRBJ2-3; V: TRBV19; size: -; D: -; DNA: TGTGCCAGTAGTCCAGCGGATAGGGGGATGCAGTATTTT; CDR3: CASSPADRGMQYF
J: TRBJ1-2; V: TRBV2; size: few; D: -; DNA: TGTGCCAGCAGTCCTACCTATGGCTACACCTTC; CDR3: CASSPTYGYTF
J: TRBJ2-3; V: TRBV6-5; size: -; D: -; DNA: TGTGCCAGCAGCCCCGGGTGGCGGAGCACAGATACGCAGTATTTT; CDR3: CASSPGWRSTDTQYF
J: TRBJ2-4; V: TRBV2; size: -; D: TRBD1; DNA: TGTGCCAGCAGGACACAGGGGGGAAACATTCAGTACTTC; CDR3: CASRTQGGNIQYF
J: TRBJ1-1; V: TRBV28; size: once; D: -; DNA: TGTGCCAGCAGTTTGCGGGGGGGAAACACTGAAGCTTTCTTT; CDR3: CASSLRGGNTEAFF
J: TRBJ2-3; V: TRBV29-1; size: few; D: TRBD2; DNA: TGCAGCGTCCCCCCGGGACTAGCGGGAGTCACGGATACGCAGTATTTT; CDR3: CSVPPGLAGVTDTQYF
J: TRBJ2-3; V: TRBV11-2; size: -; D: TRBD2; DNA: TGTGCCAGCAGCCAGTTAGTAGTGTCTAGCGGAACAGATACGCAGTATTTT; CDR3: CASSQLVVSSGTDTQYF
J: TRBJ1-2; V: TRBV15; size: -; D: -; DNA: TGTGCCACCAGCCCCGACAGGAACTATGGCTACACCTTC; CDR3: CATSPDRNYGYTF
J: TRBJ1-4; V: TRBV5-1; size: once; D: TRBD1; DNA: TGCGCCAGCAGCCTGGGGGACAGGGGTGAAAAACTGTTTTTT; CDR3: CASSLGDRGEKLFF
J: TRBJ2-1; V: TRBV27; size: -; D: TRBD1; DNA: TGTGCCAGCAAACAAGACAGGGGAGGAAACAATGAGCAGTTCTTC; CDR3: CASKQDRGGNNEQFF
J: TRBJ2-3; V: TRBV6-1; size: once; D: TRBD1; DNA: TGTGCCAGCAACACCGGACAGGGCACAGATACGCAGTATTTT; CDR3: CASNTGQGTDTQYF
J: TRBJ2-1; V: TRBV15; size: -; D: -; DNA: TGTGCCACCAGCGGCAGGGTTTACAATGAGCAGTTCTTC; CDR3: CATSGRVYNEQFF
J: TRBJ2-1; V: TRBV9; size: -; D: TRBD2; DNA: TGTGCCAGCAGCGCACCGGGACTAACCTACAATGAGCAGTTCTTC; CDR3: CASSAPGLTYNEQFF
J: TRBJ2-7; V: TRBV7-9; size: -; D: -; DNA: TGTGCCAGCAGCCCGCCTGGCGGTGCCTACGAGCAGTACTTC; CDR3: CASSPPGGAYEQYF
J: TRBJ1-1; V: TRBV29-1; size: -; D: -; DNA: TGCAGCGTTGAAGTTAGGGGTTGGGCGAACACTGAAGCTTTCTTT; CDR3: CSVEVRGWANTEAFF
J: TRBJ2-7; V: TRBV28; size: -; D: TRBD2; DNA: TGTGCCAGCAGTGCCACTAGCGGGAGGGCTCACTCCTACGAGCAGTACTTC; CDR3: CASSATSGRAHSYEQYF
J: TRBJ2-3; V: TRBV7-3; size: -; D: -; DNA: TGTGCCAGCAGCTTTTCACCCGGTACCCAGGCGGATACGCAGTATTTT; CDR3: CASSFSPGTQADTQYF
J: TRBJ2-3; V: TRBV4-1; size: -; D: TRBD2; DNA: TGCGCCAGCAGCCAAGACACTAGCGGCTTAGATACGCAGTATTTT; CDR3: CASSQDTSGLDTQYF
J: TRBJ1-1; V: TRBV18; size: -; D: -; DNA: TGTGCCAGCTCACCTGGGACACTGGGTTTGAACACTGAAGCTTTCTTT; CDR3: CASSPGTLGLNTEAFF
J: TRBJ1-3; V: TRBV4-1; size: once; D: -; DNA: TGCGCCAGCAGCCAAGAAGGGAGGGAAAGGCTCTCTGGAAACACCATATATTTT; CDR3: CASSQEGRERLSGNTIYF
J: TRBJ2-7; V: TRBV5-4; size: -; D: -; DNA: TGTGCCAGCAGCATGCCATTAGGGGATCAATACGAGCAGTACTTC; CDR3: CASSMPLGDQYEQYF